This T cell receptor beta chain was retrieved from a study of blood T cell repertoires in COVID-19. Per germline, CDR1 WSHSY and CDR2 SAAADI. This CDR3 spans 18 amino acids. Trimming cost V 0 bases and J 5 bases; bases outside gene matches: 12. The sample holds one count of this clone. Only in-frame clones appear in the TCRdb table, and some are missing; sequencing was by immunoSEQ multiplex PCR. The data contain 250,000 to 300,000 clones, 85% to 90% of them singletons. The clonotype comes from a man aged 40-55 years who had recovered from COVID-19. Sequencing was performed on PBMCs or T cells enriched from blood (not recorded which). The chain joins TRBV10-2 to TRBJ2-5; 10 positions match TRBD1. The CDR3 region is CASSESGDRGPPWETQYF. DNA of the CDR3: TGCGCCAGCAGTGAGTCGGGGGACAGGGGTCCCCCGTGGGAGACCCAGTACTTC.